A single sample is the source of the 14 T cell receptor beta chains below, sequenced in a study of CD8 T cells in ankylosing spondylitis. Each CDR3 protein is one row after TCRdb ran MiXCR on the 5' RACE reads. This sample carries roughly 150,000 distinct CDR3 sequences, 30% to 40% of them seen once, and the ten largest clones take 6%. Input material: synovial fluid, either unsorted or a sorted T cell fraction (not recorded which). Receptor source: a male donor with ankylosing spondylitis.

This clonotype was found many times. The rearrangement uses TRBV29-1 and TRBJ2-2, with TRBD2 as a possible D gene (6 bases). There are 16 residues in the CDR3. Looked up from germline, CDR1 is SQVTM and CDR2 is ANQGSEA. V dropped 0 bases and J dropped 4 bases, with 15 bases sitting between them. DNA of the CDR3: TGCAGCGTTGAAGAATCGGCTAGCGCAATCACCGGGGAGCTGTTTTTT. This gives the protein CSVEESASAITGELFF.

This sequence joins TRBV6-2 or TRBV6-3 and TRBJ2-7, with D maybe TRBD1 (5 bases). The length of the CDR3 is 13 residues. Germline loops: CDR1 MNHEY, CDR2 SVGEGT. V was cut by 2 bases and J by 6 bases, with 11 bases left in between. The CDR3 region has the DNA TGTGCCAGCAGTTACCTCGAAAGGGGCGAGCAGTACTTC. As protein: CASSYLERGEQYF.

In this sample, this clonotype turned up a few times. The rearrangement joins TRBV19 to TRBJ2-2, with TRBD1 matching over 8 bases. CDR1 is LNHDA and CDR2 is SQIVND in the germline V gene (reference sequence). V was pared by 3 bases and J by 4 bases, with 10 bases of the junction left unmatched. CDR3 size: 17 residues. For the CDR3, the DNA is TGTGCCAGTAGTATCGGCAGGGGGCGGAGGGGCACCGGGGAGCTGTTTTTT. Protein sequence: CASSIGRGRRGTGELFF.

This clonotype was seen a handful of times. V is TRBV5-1 and J is TRBJ1-1, with D possibly matching TRBD1 (6 bases). With 4 bases removed from V and 1 base from J, the gap between germline ends came to 14 bases. CDR1 and CDR2 from the germline V gene are SGHRS and YFSETQ. The CDR3 has 15 amino acids. This CDR3 is CASSKEGHPNTEAFF. CDR3 DNA: TGCGCCAGCAGCAAGGAGGGACACCCGAACACTGAAGCTTTCTTT.

J is TRBJ2-5 and V is TRBV20-1, with 12 nucleotides matching TRBD1. V shed 3 bases, J shed 5 bases, and the junction held 4 bases outside the gene matches. This CDR3 contains 14 residues. Germline V gene lookup returns CDR1 DFQATT and CDR2 SNEGSKA (reference sequence). The CDR3 nucleotides are TGCAGTGCTAGTTCCGGGACAGGGGGCGAGACCCAGTACTTC. It yields the protein CSASSGTGGETQYF.

This clonotype has at least ten counts. This chain connects TRBV7-9 to TRBJ1-1, with TRBD1 as a possible D gene (5 bases). The germline gives CDR1 SEHNR, CDR2 FQNEAQ (reference sequence). CDR3 length: 16 residues. V gave up 5 bases and J gave up 2 bases, with 18 bases separating them. CDR3 region: CASSPSQGAINTEAFF. CDR3 in DNA: TGTGCCAGCAGCCCTAGTCAAGGGGCGATAAACACTGAAGCTTTCTTT.

This clonotype occurred many times. The CDR3 bases are TGCGCAGATCAAGGTGGGCGACAAAACATTCAGTACTTC. Protein: CADQGGRQNIQYF. The rearrangement joins TRBV5-1 to TRBJ2-4, with D hard to call. The CDR3 consists of 13 residues. Per the germline V gene, CDR1 is SGHRS and CDR2 is YFSETQ.

This clonotype was counted at least ten times. The V call is TRBV29-1, the J call TRBJ2-3, with D possibly being TRBD1 (7 bases). The CDR3 is 19 amino acids. V lost 4 bases to trimming and J lost 0 bases, with 26 bases between them. CDR1 and CDR2 from the germline V gene are SQVTM and ANQGSEA. The CDR3 DNA sequence: TGCAGCGTTGGACAGGGACTTTCTAGGACCCTAAGTAGCACAGATACGCAGTATTTT. This encodes CSVGQGLSRTLSSTDTQYF.

This clonotype was found a few times. The chain recombines TRBV12-3 or TRBV12-4 with TRBJ1-5; TRBD1 might be the D (5 bases). The CDR3 has 15 residues. Trimming took off 6 bases at V and 9 bases at J, with 21 bases between the two ends. The CDR3 region is CASRSGTAGGLPQHF. CDR3 bases: TGTGCCAGCAGATCAGGGACCGCCGGTGGACTGCCCCAGCATTTT.

The chain uses TRBV10-3 and TRBJ2-3; D remains unclear. Trimming cost V 6 bases and J 3 bases, with 7 bases left between them. The length of the CDR3 is 12 residues. The V gene's germline CDR1 is ENHRY and CDR2 SYGVKD. The CDR3 is CAIRSLTDTQYF. For the CDR3, the DNA is TGTGCCATCAGAAGTCTGACAGATACGCAGTATTTT.

Note on this clonotype: A read error may produce the germline difference seen at one junction end. The V gene is TRBV11-2, the J gene TRBJ1-3; the D gene is possibly TRBD1 (5 bases). The CDR3 has 16 residues. The V gene's germline CDR1 is SGHAT and CDR2 FQNNGV. The CDR3 bases are TGTGCCAGCAGCTTAAGACAGAGAGACTCTGGAAACACCACATATTTT. This gives the protein CASSLRQRDSGNTTYF.

A few counts support this clonotype. J is TRBJ1-6 and V is TRBV5-1; the D gene is possibly TRBD1 (6 bases). The CDR3 is made up of 16 amino acids. Germline loops: CDR1 SGHRS, CDR2 YFSETQ. Trimming shortened V by 4 bases and J by 6 bases, and 17 bases separated the two germline ends. CDR3 sequence: CASSPWATGFNSPLHF. The CDR3, as DNA: TGCGCCAGCAGCCCGTGGGCGACAGGCTTTAATTCACCCCTCCACTTT.

This clonotype was detected ten times or more. The J gene is TRBJ2-5, the V gene TRBV7-2; unclear D gene. The CDR3 is 15 amino acids. V was shortened by 1 base and J by 4 bases, with 13 bases between the two germline ends. Looked up from germline, CDR1 is SGHTA and CDR2 is FQGNSA. This chain's CDR3 is CASSLDGMAAETQYF. The CDR3 DNA is TGTGCCAGCAGCTTAGACGGAATGGCTGCAGAGACCCAGTACTTC.

The genes are TRBV4-1 and TRBJ2-3, with TRBD2 matching over 11 bases. Trimming removed 6 bases from V and 0 bases from J; junction bases left unmatched: 5. The CDR3 consists of 16 residues. Germline loops: CDR1 MGHRA, CDR2 YSYEKL. The DNA for the CDR3 is TGCGCCAGCAGTCGACTAGCGGGGAGTAGCACAGATACGCAGTATTTT. This sequence encodes CASSRLAGSSTDTQYF.